Below, one T cell receptor beta chain is given with its context. The assay was immunoSEQ multiplex PCR, and TCRdb's table has in-frame clones only and misses some. The table has 60,000 to 65,000 clones, approximately 90% seen once. The sample comes from a study of OX40 agonist ivuxolimab in advanced cancers. Germline CDR1 and CDR2: GTSNPN and SVGIG (reference sequence). The CDR3 loop spans 15 amino acids. Trimming removed 2 bases from V and 6 bases from J; junction bases left unmatched: 5. The chain couples TRBV30 to TRBJ2-2, with TRBD2 matching 11 bases. This sample comprised CD4+ or CD8+ T cells sorted from blood, obtained in a trial of the OX40 agonist ivuxolimab. This TCR was sampled from an adult with an advanced solid tumor such as melanoma, head and neck, liver or kidney cancer. The CDR3 region is CAWSPIAGGAGELFF. As DNA, the CDR3 is TGTGCCTGGAGTCCCATAGCGGGAGGGGCCGGGGAGCTGTTTTTT.